A few counts support the clone carrying this T cell receptor beta chain. This specimen comes from a study of early T cells in non-severe SARS-CoV-2 infection. Across the whole study: Bulk RNA isolated from unsorted whole blood underwent sequencing; chains were not paired.

CDR3 length: 15 residues. The germline gives CDR1 SGHDN, CDR2 FVKESK. Trimming took 1 base from V and 3 from J, leaving 9 bases between them. Via MiXCR, TCRdb re-called the 5' RACE reads, giving one row per CDR3 protein. The sample yields about 52,000 distinct CDR3 sequences, 9.5% to 12% seen once. This TCR derives from an adult who was a healthcare worker with PCR-confirmed SARS-CoV-2 infection or an uninfected control (not recorded which). V is TRBV14 and J is TRBJ2-2; D is undetermined. The source material was whole blood. CDR3 DNA sequence: TGTGCCAGCAGCCAAGGATCCGGGTACACCGGGGAGCTGTTTTTT. Translated, it gives CASSQGSGYTGELFF.